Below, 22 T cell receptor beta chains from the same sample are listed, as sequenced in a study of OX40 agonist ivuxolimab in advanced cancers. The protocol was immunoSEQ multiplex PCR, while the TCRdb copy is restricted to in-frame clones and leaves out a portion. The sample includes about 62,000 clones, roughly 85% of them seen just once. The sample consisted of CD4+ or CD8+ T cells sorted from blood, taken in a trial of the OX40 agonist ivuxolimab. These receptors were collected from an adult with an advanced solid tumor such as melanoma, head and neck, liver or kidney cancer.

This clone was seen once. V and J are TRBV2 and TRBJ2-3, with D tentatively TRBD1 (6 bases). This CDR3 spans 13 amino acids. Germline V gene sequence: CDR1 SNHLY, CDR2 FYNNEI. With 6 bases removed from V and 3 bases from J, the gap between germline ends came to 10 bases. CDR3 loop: CASSDTGTDTQYF. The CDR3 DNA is TGTGCCAGCAGCGACACAGGGACAGATACGCAGTATTTT.

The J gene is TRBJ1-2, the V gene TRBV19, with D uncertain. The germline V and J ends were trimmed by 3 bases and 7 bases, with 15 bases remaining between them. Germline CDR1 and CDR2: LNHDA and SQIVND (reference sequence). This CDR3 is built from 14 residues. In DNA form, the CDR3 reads TGTGCCAGTAGTATGAAAGGGCACTCTGGTGGCTACACCTTC. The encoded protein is CASSMKGHSGGYTF.

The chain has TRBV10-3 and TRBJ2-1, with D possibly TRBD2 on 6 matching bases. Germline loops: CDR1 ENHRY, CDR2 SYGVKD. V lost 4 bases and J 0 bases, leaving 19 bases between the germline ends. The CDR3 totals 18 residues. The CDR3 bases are TGTGCCATCAGTGGGCCGACTAAGCGGGCTATCTCCTACAATGAGCAGTTCTTC. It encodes CAISGPTKRAISYNEQFF.

The CDR3 loop reads CASSPLTANYGYTF. In DNA form, the CDR3 reads TGTGCCAGCAGTCCCCTGACAGCTAACTATGGCTACACCTTC. The V and J genes are TRBV27 and TRBJ1-2; perhaps TRBD1 as D (5 bases). Trimming left V 5 bases short and J 0 bases short, with 10 bases between. Germline V gives CDR1 MNHEY, CDR2 SMNVEV (reference sequence). This CDR3 comprises 14 residues.

CDR3 in DNA: TGTGCCAGCAGCCCGGACAGGGAATACGAAAAACTGTTTTTT. Translated, it gives CASSPDREYEKLFF. The gene calls are TRBV7-9 and TRBJ1-4; 8 bases map to TRBD1. The CDR3 has 14 residues. The germline CDR1 and CDR2 sequences are SEHNR and FQNEAQ (reference sequence). Trimming cost V 5 bases and J 8 bases; bases outside gene matches: 7.

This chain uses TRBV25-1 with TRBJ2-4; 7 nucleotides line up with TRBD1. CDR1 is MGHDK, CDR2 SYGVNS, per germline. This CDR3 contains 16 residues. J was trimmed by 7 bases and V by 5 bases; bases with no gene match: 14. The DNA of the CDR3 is TGTGCCAGCAGTTCAACAGGGGTAGGGCCTAAGAACATTCAGTACTTC. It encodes CASSSTGVGPKNIQYF.

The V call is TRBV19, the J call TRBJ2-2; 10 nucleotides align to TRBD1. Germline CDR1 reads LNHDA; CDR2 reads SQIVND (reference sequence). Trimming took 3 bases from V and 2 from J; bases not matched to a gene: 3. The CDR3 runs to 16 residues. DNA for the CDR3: TGTGCCAGTAGTATTAGGACAGGGGGAAACACCGGGGAGCTGTTTTTT. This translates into CASSIRTGGNTGELFF.

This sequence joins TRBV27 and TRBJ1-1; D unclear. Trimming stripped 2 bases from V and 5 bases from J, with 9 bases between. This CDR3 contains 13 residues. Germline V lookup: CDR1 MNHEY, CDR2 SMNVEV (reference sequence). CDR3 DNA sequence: TGTGCCAGCAGTTTAGGTAAGGGAACTGAAGCTTTCTTT. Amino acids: CASSLGKGTEAFF.

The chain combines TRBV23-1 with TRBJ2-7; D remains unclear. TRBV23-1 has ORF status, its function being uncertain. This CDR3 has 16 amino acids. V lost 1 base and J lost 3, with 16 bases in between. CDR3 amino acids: CASSQFEPTSVYEQYF. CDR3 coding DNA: TGCGCCAGCAGTCAATTCGAGCCGACGTCGGTCTACGAGCAGTACTTC.

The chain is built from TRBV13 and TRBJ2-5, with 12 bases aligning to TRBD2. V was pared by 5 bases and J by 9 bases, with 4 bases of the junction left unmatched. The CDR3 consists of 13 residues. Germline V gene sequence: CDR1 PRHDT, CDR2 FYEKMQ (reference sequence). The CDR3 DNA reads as TGTGCCAGCAGCCGGACTAGCGGGGATTCCCAGTACTTC. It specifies CASSRTSGDSQYF.

Here the CDR3 DNA reads TGTGCCAGTAGTAGCTCTAGGGGCGCGGGAGAGACCCAGTACTTC. Translating it yields CASSSSRGAGETQYF. The chain recombines TRBV19 with TRBJ2-5; D could derive from TRBD1 or TRBD2 (5 bases each). Germline assignment: CDR1 LNHDA and CDR2 SQIVND (reference sequence). The V end lost 4 bases, the J end lost 4 bases, and 16 bases lay between the germline ends. CDR3 length equals 15 residues. Full variable domain (rest looked up from reference TRBV19 and TRBJ2-5): DGGITQSPKYLFRKEGQNVTLSCEQNLNHDAMYWYRQDPGQGLRLIYYSQIVNDFQKGDIAEGYSVSREKKESFPLTVTSAQKNPTAFYLCASSSSRGAGETQYFGPGTRLLVL.

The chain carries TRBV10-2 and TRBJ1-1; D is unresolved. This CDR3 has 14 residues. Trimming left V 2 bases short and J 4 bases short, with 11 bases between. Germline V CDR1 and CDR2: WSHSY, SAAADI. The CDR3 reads CASSEGLPVTEAFF. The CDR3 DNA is TGCGCCAGCAGTGAGGGACTACCGGTCACTGAAGCTTTCTTT.

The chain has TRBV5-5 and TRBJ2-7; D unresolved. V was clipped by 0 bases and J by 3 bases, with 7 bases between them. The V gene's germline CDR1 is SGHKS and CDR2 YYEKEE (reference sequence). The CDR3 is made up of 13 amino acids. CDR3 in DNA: TGTGCCAGCAGCTTGGACCCGAACTACGAGCAGTACTTC. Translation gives CASSLDPNYEQYF.

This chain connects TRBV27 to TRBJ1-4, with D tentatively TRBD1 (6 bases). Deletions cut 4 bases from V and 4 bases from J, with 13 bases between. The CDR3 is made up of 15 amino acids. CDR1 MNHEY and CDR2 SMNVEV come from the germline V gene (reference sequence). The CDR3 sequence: CASSSRGRVNEKLFF. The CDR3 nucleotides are TGTGCCAGCAGTTCCCGGGGGCGGGTTAATGAAAAACTGTTTTTT.

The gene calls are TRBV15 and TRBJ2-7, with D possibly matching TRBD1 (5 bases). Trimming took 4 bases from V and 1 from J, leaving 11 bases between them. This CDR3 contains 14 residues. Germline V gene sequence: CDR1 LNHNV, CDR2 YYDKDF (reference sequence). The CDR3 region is CATSTDIRSYEQYF. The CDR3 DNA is TGTGCCACCAGCACGGACATACGGTCCTACGAGCAGTACTTC.

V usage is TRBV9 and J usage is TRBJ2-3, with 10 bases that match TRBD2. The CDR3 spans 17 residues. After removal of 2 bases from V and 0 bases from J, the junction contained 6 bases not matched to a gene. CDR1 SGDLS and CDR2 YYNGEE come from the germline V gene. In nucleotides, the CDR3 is TGTGCCAGCAGCGTCGGTAGCGGGAGGCCTAGCACAGATACGCAGTATTTT. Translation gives CASSVGSGRPSTDTQYF.

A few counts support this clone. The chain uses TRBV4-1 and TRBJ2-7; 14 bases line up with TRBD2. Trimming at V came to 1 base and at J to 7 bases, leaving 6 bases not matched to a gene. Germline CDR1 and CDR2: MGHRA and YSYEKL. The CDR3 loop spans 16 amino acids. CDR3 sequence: CASSQGRLAGGREQYF. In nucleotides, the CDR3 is TGCGCCAGCAGCCAAGGGAGACTAGCGGGAGGGCGGGAGCAGTACTTC.

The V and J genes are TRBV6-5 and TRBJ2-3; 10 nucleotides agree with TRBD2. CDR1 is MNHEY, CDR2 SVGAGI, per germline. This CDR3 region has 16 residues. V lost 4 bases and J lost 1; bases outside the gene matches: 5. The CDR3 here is CASSSKGTSGTDTQYF. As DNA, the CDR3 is TGTGCCAGCAGTTCCAAAGGGACTAGCGGCACAGATACGCAGTATTTT.

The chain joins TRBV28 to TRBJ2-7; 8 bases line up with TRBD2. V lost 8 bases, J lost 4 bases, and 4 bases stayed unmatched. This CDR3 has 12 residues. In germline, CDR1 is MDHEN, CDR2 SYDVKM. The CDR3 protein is CASSTSGYEQYF. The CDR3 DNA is TGTGCCAGCTCTACTAGCGGTTACGAGCAGTACTTC.

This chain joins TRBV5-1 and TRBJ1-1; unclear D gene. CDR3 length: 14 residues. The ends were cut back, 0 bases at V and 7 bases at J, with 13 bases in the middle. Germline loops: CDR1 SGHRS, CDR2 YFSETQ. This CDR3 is CASSLGLDLGEAFF. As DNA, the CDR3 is TGCGCCAGCAGCTTGGGGCTGGATTTAGGTGAAGCTTTCTTT.

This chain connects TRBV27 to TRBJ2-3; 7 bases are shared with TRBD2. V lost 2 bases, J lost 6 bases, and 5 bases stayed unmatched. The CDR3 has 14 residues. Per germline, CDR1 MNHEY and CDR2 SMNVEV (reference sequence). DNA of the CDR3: TGTGCCAGCAGTTTAGGAGGGGAGGGTGATACGCAGTATTTT. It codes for CASSLGGEGDTQYF.

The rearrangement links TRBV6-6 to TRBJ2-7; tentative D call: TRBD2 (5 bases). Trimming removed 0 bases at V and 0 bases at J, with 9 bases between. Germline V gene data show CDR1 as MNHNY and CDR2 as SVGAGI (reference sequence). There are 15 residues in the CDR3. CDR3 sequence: CASSYSLRASYEQYF. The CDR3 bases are TGTGCCAGCAGTTACTCTTTGAGGGCCTCCTACGAGCAGTACTTC.